Shown below are 32 T cell receptor beta chains from a single sample sequenced in a study of Graves' ophthalmopathy and Graves' hyperthyroidism (dated 2018 in TCRdb). The instrument given in TCRdb is Illumina HiSeq 2000. For repertoire sequencing, the TCR beta CDR3 regions were amplified from RNA transcripts. The first round of RT-PCR was done with HTBI primers and the Qiagen OneStep RT-PCR kit, and was followed by a second round of multiplex PCR, then size selection and purification. TCRdb ran its own pipeline on the public reads, namely fastp trimming at Q25 and MiXCR clone calling, and kept in-frame beta chains. When rows share a CDR3 protein, they turn into one entry using the most common DNA and genes. The sample table shows over a million distinct CDR3 sequences, and less than 45% are seen once. Of the sample, 11% is held by the ten largest clones. Material: peripheral blood or thyroid tissue (not recorded which). Source of these receptors: an adult man with Graves' hyperthyroidism.

As for this clonotype: A much larger clone is a single base away; this may be a read error. The CDR3 does not close with the conserved phenylalanine or tryptophan, likely indicating a read error. J is TRBJ1-2 and V is TRBV2; D may be TRBD1 (5 bases). CDR1 and CDR2 from the germline V gene are SNHLY and FYNNEI. The CDR3 covers 14 residues. Trimming removed 4 bases from V and 4 bases from J, with 13 bases in between. CDR3 nucleotides: TGTGCCAGCAGTGGGCTGTTGGGGGGCTATGGCTACACCCTC. As protein: CASSGLLGGYGYTL.

The table lists this clonotype with many counts. This rearrangement joins TRBV12-3 or TRBV12-4 to TRBJ1-2, with D maybe TRBD1 (5 bases). Trimming pared 6 bases from V and 6 bases from J, leaving 8 bases between. CDR3 length: 11 amino acids. This CDR3 reads CASRRGDGYTF. The DNA of the CDR3 is TGTGCCAGCAGGAGAGGGGATGGCTACACCTTC.

On this clonotype itself: The junction does not match germline at one end; this may be a read error. This rearrangement joins TRBV24-1 to TRBJ2-5, with 15 bases identical to TRBD2. The CDR3 has 16 amino acids. Germline CDR1 is KGHDR and CDR2 is SFDVKD. The chain's CDR3 is CASSSGLAGGEETQYF. The CDR3 coding sequence is TGTGCCAGCAGTTCGGGACTAGCGGGAGGAGAGGAGACCCAGTACTTC.

This chain joins TRBV15 and TRBJ2-5; 7 bases are shared with TRBD1. The CDR3 sequence is 15 residues long. V lost 2 bases to trimming and J lost 0 bases; unmatched junction nucleotides: 3. CDR1 is LNHNV, CDR2 YYDKDF, per germline (reference sequence). CDR3 DNA sequence: TGTGCCACCAGCAGATTGGACAGGTACCAAGAGACCCAGTACTTC. This translates into CATSRLDRYQETQYF.

Notes on this clonotype: This may come from a read error, since a much larger clone is one base off. V is TRBV10-2 and J is TRBJ2-7; D assignment may be TRBD1 or TRBD2 (5 bases each). The CDR3 is 12 residues long. Germline V CDR1 and CDR2: WSHSY, SAAADI. This CDR3 reads CTSTGTGHEQYF. The CDR3 DNA follows: TGCACCAGCACTGGGACCGGGCACGAGCAGTACTTC.

This chain links TRBV7-2 with TRBJ2-7; D gene ambiguous. Germline V lookup: CDR1 SGHTA, CDR2 FQGNSA. This CDR3 has 12 amino acids. Trimming shortened V by 1 base and J by 5 bases, and 6 bases separated the two germline ends. The DNA for the CDR3 is TGTGCCAGCAGCTTAGGTTGGAACGAGCAGTACTTC. As protein: CASSLGWNEQYF. The full variable domain, with the rest looked up from reference TRBV7-2 and TRBJ2-7, is GAGVSQSPSNKVTEKGKDVELRCDPISGHTALYWYRQSLGQGLEFLIYFQGNSAPDKSGLPSDRFSAERTGGSVSTLTIQRTQQEDSAVYLCASSLGWNEQYFGPGTRLTVT.

This clonotype has ten or more counts. This chain connects TRBV20-1 to TRBJ2-5, with 8 bases that match TRBD2. CDR1 and CDR2 (germline): DFQATT, SNEGSKA (reference sequence). This CDR3 comprises 13 residues. V was clipped by 5 bases and J by 1 base; unmatched bases: 3. As DNA, the CDR3 is TGCAGTGCTCCGGGACTAGTCCAAGAGACCCAGTACTTC. It is translated as CSAPGLVQETQYF.

This clonotype was picked up many times. The CDR3 spells CSARDSPGQDTEAFF. CDR3 coding DNA: TGCAGTGCTAGAGATTCACCGGGGCAGGACACTGAAGCTTTCTTT. This sequence joins TRBV20-1 and TRBJ1-1; possibly TRBD1 for D (5 bases). Germline V lookup: CDR1 DFQATT, CDR2 SNEGSKA (reference sequence). This CDR3 contains 15 residues. V was pared by 0 bases and J by 3 bases, with 14 bases between.

This clonotype was seen only a few times. J is TRBJ1-4 and V is TRBV2; the D gene is possibly TRBD1 (5 bases). The CDR3 consists of 17 residues. V was clipped by 0 bases and J by 3 bases, with 14 bases between them. Germline V gene sequence: CDR1 SNHLY, CDR2 FYNNEI. CDR3 nucleotide sequence: TGTGCCAGCAGTGAAGCGCTTCCCCAGGGCCCTAATGAAAAACTGTTTTTT. Its protein product is CASSEALPQGPNEKLFF.

This clonotype occurred a few times. The genes are TRBV6-9 and TRBJ1-2; D call uncertain. V lost 2 bases to trimming and J lost 4 bases, with 11 bases between them. Germline values: CDR1 MNHGY, CDR2 SVAAGI. The CDR3 is made up of 14 amino acids. CDR3 nucleotide sequence: TGTGCCAGCAGTTATACCCGGGGTGGCTATGGCTACACCTTC. Amino acid sequence: CASSYTRGGYGYTF.

Remarks on this clonotype: A read error is likely, as this CDR3 ends without the conserved phenylalanine or tryptophan. This CDR3 reads CASSFGRGWTEAFY. CDR3 nucleotides: TGTGCCAGCAGCTTCGGCAGGGGCTGGACTGAAGCTTTCTAT. The chain links TRBV5-6 to TRBJ1-1; a possible D gene is TRBD1 (6 bases). The CDR3 runs 14 residues. The V gene lost 2 bases and the J gene lost 5 bases, with 13 bases spanning the gap. The germline V gene has CDR1 SGHDT and CDR2 YYEEEE.

This clonotype was counted once. V gene TRBV2 combines with J gene TRBJ1-5, with a possible D match to TRBD1 (5 bases). The CDR3 totals 16 residues. Germline V gives CDR1 SNHLY, CDR2 FYNNEI. Trimming shortened V by 5 bases and J by 6 bases, and 20 bases separated the two germline ends. The CDR3 sequence: CASSSFHQGGFQPQHF. As DNA, the CDR3 is TGTGCCAGCAGTTCCTTTCACCAGGGTGGTTTTCAGCCCCAGCATTTT. The variable domain in full, completed from reference TRBV2 and TRBJ1-5, reads EPEVTQTPSHQVTQMGQEVILRCVPISNHLYFYWYRQILGQKVEFLVSFYNNEISEKSEIFDDQFSVERPDGSNFTLKIRSTKLEDSAMYFCASSSFHQGGFQPQHFGDGTRLSIL.

The rearrangement uses TRBV29-1 and TRBJ1-3, with D hard to call. The germline V gene has CDR1 SQVTM and CDR2 ANQGSEA. Deletions cut 1 base from V and 0 bases from J, with 19 bases between. The CDR3 is made up of 18 amino acids. CDR3 bases: TGCAGCGTTGAAGTTTCGAGGGCACAGAGTTTCTCTGGAAACACCATATATTTT. It is translated as CSVEVSRAQSFSGNTIYF.

Only a few counts were recorded for this clonotype. The chain couples TRBV7-8 to TRBJ1-5, with 9 bases lining up with TRBD1. CDR1 and CDR2 (germline): SGHVS, FQNEAQ. This CDR3 comprises 16 residues. The J segment lost 2 bases and the V segment lost 0 bases, leaving 2 bases of the junction unmatched. The CDR3 sequence: CASSLARTGGNQPQHF. Written as DNA, the CDR3 is TGTGCCAGCAGCTTAGCTAGGACAGGGGGCAATCAGCCCCAGCATTTT.

Only one count was recorded for this clonotype. The gene calls are TRBV12-3 or TRBV12-4 and TRBJ1-1; D may be TRBD1 (6 bases). Deletions cut 11 bases from V and 0 bases from J, with 16 bases between. CDR3 length: 14 residues. CDR3 residues: CAWSKGQLNTEAFF. The CDR3 DNA is TGTGCCTGGTCCAAGGGACAATTGAACACTGAAGCTTTCTTT.

The rearrangement uses TRBV5-1 and TRBJ1-2; D gene ambiguous. The V gene's germline CDR1 is SGHRS and CDR2 YFSETQ. CDR3 size: 14 residues. V was cut by 4 bases and J by 6 bases, with 16 bases left in between. The CDR3 nucleotides are TGCGCCAGCAGCCCGGAGTACTCCTGGGATGGCTACACCTTC. Translated: CASSPEYSWDGYTF.

CDR3 sequence: CASKSWREASETQYF. The CDR3 DNA reads TGTGCCAGCAAATCTTGGCGGGAGGCTTCGGAGACCCAGTACTTC. The rearrangement links TRBV6-2 or TRBV6-3 to TRBJ2-5, with TRBD2 identical over 8 bases. CDR1 and CDR2 from the germline V gene are MNHEY and SVGEGT. V lost 7 bases to trimming and J lost 5 bases; unmatched junction nucleotides: 12. The CDR3 is 15 amino acids.

This clonotype was detected a few times. The CDR3 region has the DNA TGTGCCAGCAGTCCCGGGACACTGAAGACCCAGTACTTC. Translated, it gives CASSPGTLKTQYF. The chain uses TRBV7-2 and TRBJ2-5, with a possible D match to TRBD1 (6 bases). Trimming took off 6 bases at V and 6 bases at J, with 14 bases between the two ends. This CDR3 has 13 residues. Looked up from germline, CDR1 is SGHTA and CDR2 is FQGNSA.

V usage is TRBV9 and J usage is TRBJ1-2, with 8 bases identical to TRBD1. Germline V gene lookup returns CDR1 SGDLS and CDR2 YYNGEE. The CDR3 spans 13 residues. With V trimmed by 4 bases and J by 8 bases, 7 bases remained unmatched. In DNA, the CDR3 is TGTGCCAGCAGCCTGCGACAGGGGATAGGCTACACCTTC. This gives the protein CASSLRQGIGYTF.

This clonotype was observed many times. V and J are TRBV19 and TRBJ1-1; 9 bases are shared with TRBD1. V lost 3 bases, J lost 3 bases, and 2 bases stayed unmatched. Germline assignment: CDR1 LNHDA and CDR2 SQIVND (reference sequence). The length of the CDR3 is 14 residues. CDR3 residues: CASSIRDRDTEAFF. CDR3 nucleotides: TGTGCCAGTAGTATCCGGGACAGGGACACTGAAGCTTTCTTT.

This clonotype was observed a single time. This rearrangement joins TRBV7-8 to TRBJ2-7, with 11 nucleotides matching TRBD1. The CDR3 sequence is 16 residues long. The V gene's germline CDR1 is SGHVS and CDR2 FQNEAQ. Trimming cost V 6 bases and J 2 bases; bases outside gene matches: 9. CDR3 protein: CASRSGTGGGTYEQYF. The CDR3 DNA follows: TGTGCCAGCAGGTCTGGGACAGGGGGAGGGACCTACGAGCAGTACTTC.

As for this clonotype: The limits of the CDR3 on the DNA are not certain, so only TCRdb's listed CDR3 is given. The CDR3 is CASSFGPGGEQFF. The chain combines TRBV11-1 with TRBJ2-1; the table's D gene call, TRBD2, was not cross checked with the DNA. With termini counted, the CDR3 has 13 amino acids. The V gene's germline CDR1 is SGHAT and CDR2 FQDESV (reference sequence).

The chain employs TRBV19 and TRBJ2-7; 7 nucleotides line up with TRBD1. Trimming at V came to 3 bases and at J to 3 bases, leaving 11 bases not matched to a gene. This CDR3 has 16 amino acids. Germline CDR1 and CDR2: LNHDA and SQIVND (reference sequence). CDR3 region: CASSIWGRDSLYEQYF. For the CDR3, the DNA is TGTGCCAGTAGTATTTGGGGCCGGGACAGCCTCTACGAGCAGTACTTC.

This chain joins TRBV10-2 and TRBJ2-3; unclear D gene. V was pared by 3 bases and J by 1 base, with 2 bases between. This CDR3 has 12 amino acids. Germline values: CDR1 WSHSY, CDR2 SAAADI. The CDR3 spells CASSDGTDTQYF. The DNA for the CDR3 is TGCGCCAGCAGTGATGGCACAGATACGCAGTATTTT.

The rearrangement joins TRBV7-8 to TRBJ1-5, with 11 bases that match TRBD1. From germline, CDR1 is SGHVS and CDR2 FQNEAQ. CDR3 length: 15 residues. J lost 6 bases, V lost 5 bases, and 6 bases had no gene match. The CDR3 DNA reads as TGTGCCAGCAGCCAGGGACAGGGGGTTGGTCAGCCCCAGCATTTT. Residues: CASSQGQGVGQPQHF. The variable domain in full, with the rest retrieved from reference TRBV7-8 and TRBJ1-5, is GAGVSQSPRYKVAKRGQDVALRCDPISGHVSLFWYQQALGQGPEFLTYFQNEAQLDKSGLPSDRFFAERPEGSVSTLKIQRTQQEDSAVYLCASSQGQGVGQPQHFGDGTRLSIL.

The V and J genes are TRBV7-8 and TRBJ1-1; no clear D. V was clipped by 2 bases and J by 2 bases, with 18 bases between them. From germline, CDR1 is SGHVS and CDR2 FQNEAQ. There are 17 residues in the CDR3. Here the CDR3 DNA reads TGTGCCAGCAGCTTATTAAACGTACCCTCCTTAAACACTGAAGCTTTCTTT. Its translation is CASSLLNVPSLNTEAFF.

This clonotype was seen only a few times. The chain uses TRBV5-4 and TRBJ2-5; TRBD2 aligns across 9 bases. The CDR3 totals 15 residues. V shed 3 bases, J shed 2 bases, and the junction held 5 bases outside the gene matches. The germline gives CDR1 SGHNT, CDR2 YYREEE (reference sequence). As DNA, the CDR3 is TGTGCCAGCAGCTCTTCTAGCGGGGTTCAAGAGACCCAGTACTTC. Amino acid sequence: CASSSSSGVQETQYF.

In its sample, this clonotype was seen once. The chain couples TRBV7-9 to TRBJ1-4, with D unclear. Germline V lookup: CDR1 SEHNR, CDR2 FQNEAQ (reference sequence). The V end was cut by 3 bases, the J end by 7 bases, with 12 bases between. The CDR3 has 14 amino acids. CDR3 coding DNA: TGTGCCAGCAGCTTCGACATTACAAGTGAAAAACTGTTTTTT. Translated: CASSFDITSEKLFF.

A note on this clonotype: Sequence at one end of the junction differs from germline and may be a read error. The chain carries TRBV2 and TRBJ1-6, with D maybe TRBD1 (6 bases). Germline lookup yields CDR1 SNHLY and CDR2 FYNNEI. This CDR3 is 14 amino acids long. The DNA for the CDR3 is TGTGCCAGCAGTTTGGCAGGGGTTAATTCACCCCCCCACTTT. It is translated as CASSLAGVNSPPHF.

This clonotype was counted only a few times. The chain employs TRBV5-6 and TRBJ1-1, with D unclear. CDR1 SGHDT and CDR2 YYEEEE come from the germline V gene. Trimming cost V 3 bases and J 0 bases, with 15 bases left between them. There are 16 residues in the CDR3. The CDR3 nucleotides read TGTGCCAGCAGCTATGGGATAGCCGGAATGAACACTGAAGCTTTCTTT. Protein product: CASSYGIAGMNTEAFF. Based on the CDR3 plus reference TRBV5-6 and TRBJ1-1, the full variable domain is DAGVTQSPTHLIKTRGQQVTLRCSPKSGHDTVSWYQQALGQGPQFIFQYYEEEERQRGNFPDRFSGHQFPNYSSELNVNALLLGDSALYLCASSYGIAGMNTEAFFGQGTRLTVV.

Ten or more counts support this clonotype. The chain carries TRBV10-3 and TRBJ1-3; maybe TRBD1 (5 bases). Deletions cut 5 bases from V and 3 bases from J, with 14 bases between. The CDR3 consists of 15 residues. The germline V gene has CDR1 ENHRY and CDR2 SYGVKD. The CDR3 nucleotides read TGTGCCATCAGTACGGGGACGGGCTATGGAAACACCATATATTTT. This sequence encodes CAISTGTGYGNTIYF.

Here the CDR3 reads CASSYWGFNTEAFF. CDR3 DNA sequence: TGTGCCAGCAGTTACTGGGGGTTCAACACTGAAGCTTTCTTT. V is TRBV6-5 and J is TRBJ1-1; tentative D call: TRBD1 (5 bases). The CDR3 consists of 14 residues. CDR1 is MNHEY, CDR2 SVGAGI, per germline. With 1 base removed from V and 2 bases from J, the gap between germline ends came to 8 bases.